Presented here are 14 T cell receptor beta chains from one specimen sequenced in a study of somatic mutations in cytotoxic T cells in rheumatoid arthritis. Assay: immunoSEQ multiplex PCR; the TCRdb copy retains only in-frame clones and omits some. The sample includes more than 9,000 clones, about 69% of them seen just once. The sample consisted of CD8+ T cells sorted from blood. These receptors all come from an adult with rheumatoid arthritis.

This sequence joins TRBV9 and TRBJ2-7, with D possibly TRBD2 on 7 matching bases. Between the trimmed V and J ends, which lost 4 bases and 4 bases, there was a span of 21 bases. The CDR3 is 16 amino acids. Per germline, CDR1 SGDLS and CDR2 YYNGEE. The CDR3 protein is CASSPDGGGGEYEQYF. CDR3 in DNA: TGTGCCAGCAGCCCTGACGGGGGCGGGGGAGAGTACGAGCAGTACTTC. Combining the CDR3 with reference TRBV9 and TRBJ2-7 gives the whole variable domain DSGVTQTPKHLITATGQRVTLRCSPRSGDLSVYWYQQSLDQGLQFLIQYYNGEERAKGNILERFSAQQFPDLHSELNLSSLELGDSALYFCASSPDGGGGEYEQYFGPGTRLTVT.

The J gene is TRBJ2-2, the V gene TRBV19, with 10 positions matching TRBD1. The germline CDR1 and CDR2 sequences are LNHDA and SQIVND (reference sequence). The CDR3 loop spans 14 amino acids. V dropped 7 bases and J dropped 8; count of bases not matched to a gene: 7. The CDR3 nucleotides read TGTGCCAGTACATCCGGGACAGGGGCTGGGGAGCTGTTTTTT. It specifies CASTSGTGAGELFF.

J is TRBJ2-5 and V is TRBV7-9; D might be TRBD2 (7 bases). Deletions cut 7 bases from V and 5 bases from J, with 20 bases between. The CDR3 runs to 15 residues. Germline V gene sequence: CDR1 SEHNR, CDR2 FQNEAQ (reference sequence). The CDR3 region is CASIAPGGPVETQYF. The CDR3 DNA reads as TGTGCCAGCATCGCACCCGGGGGGCCCGTGGAGACCCAGTACTTC.

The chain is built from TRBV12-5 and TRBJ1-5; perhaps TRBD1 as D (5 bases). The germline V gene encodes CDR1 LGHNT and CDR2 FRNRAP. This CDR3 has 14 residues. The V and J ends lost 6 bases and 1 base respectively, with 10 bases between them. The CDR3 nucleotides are TGTGCTAGTGGCCAAGACAGAAGCAATCAGCCCCAGCATTTT. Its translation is CASGQDRSNQPQHF.

CDR3 sequence reads: CASSQGVWRTEAFF. As DNA, the CDR3 is TGTGCCAGCAGCCAAGGGGTCTGGCGCACTGAAGCTTTCTTT. The chain links TRBV4-2 to TRBJ1-1, with D unresolved. Germline V gene lookup returns CDR1 LGHNA and CDR2 YNFKEQ. Trimming cost V 1 base and J 4 bases, with 10 bases left between them. This CDR3 comprises 14 residues.

CDR3 residues: CASSIAGVDEQYF. In nucleotides, the CDR3 is TGTGCCAGTAGTATTGCAGGCGTGGACGAGCAGTACTTC. V usage is TRBV19 and J usage is TRBJ2-7; unclear D gene. Germline assignment: CDR1 LNHDA and CDR2 SQIVND (reference sequence). Trimming took 3 bases from V and 5 from J, leaving 11 bases between them. CDR3 size: 13 residues.

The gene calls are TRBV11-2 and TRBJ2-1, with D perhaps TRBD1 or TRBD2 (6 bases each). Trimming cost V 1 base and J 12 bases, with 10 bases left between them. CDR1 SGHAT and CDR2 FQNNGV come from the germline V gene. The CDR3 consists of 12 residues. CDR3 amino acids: CASSLGGAGQFF. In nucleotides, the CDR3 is TGTGCCAGCAGCTTAGGGGGGGCCGGGCAGTTCTTC.

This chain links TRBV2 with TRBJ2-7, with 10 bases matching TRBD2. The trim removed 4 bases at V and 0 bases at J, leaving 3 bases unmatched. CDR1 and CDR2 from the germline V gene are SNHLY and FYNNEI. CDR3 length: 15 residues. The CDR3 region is CASSGLAGVSYEQYF. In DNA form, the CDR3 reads TGTGCCAGCAGTGGGCTAGCGGGGGTCTCCTACGAGCAGTACTTC.

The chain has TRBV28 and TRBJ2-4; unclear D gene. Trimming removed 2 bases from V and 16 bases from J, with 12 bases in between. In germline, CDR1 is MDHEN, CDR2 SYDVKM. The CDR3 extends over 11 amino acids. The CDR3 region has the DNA TGTGCCAGCAGTTTAGTTCCAGTTACTTACTTC. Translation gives CASSLVPVTYF. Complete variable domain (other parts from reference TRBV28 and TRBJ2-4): DVKVTQSSRYLVKRTGEKVFLECVQDMDHENMFWYRQDPGLGLRLIYFSYDVKMKEKGDIPEGYSVSREKKERFSLILESASTNQTSMYLCASSLVPVTYFGAGTRLSVL.

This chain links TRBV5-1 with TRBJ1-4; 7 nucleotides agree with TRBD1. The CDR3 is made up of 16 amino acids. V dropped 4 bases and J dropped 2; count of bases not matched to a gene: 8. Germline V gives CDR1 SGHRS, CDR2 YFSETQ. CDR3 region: CASSVTGLGTNEKLFF. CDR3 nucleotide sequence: TGCGCCAGCAGCGTGACAGGGCTCGGGACTAATGAAAAACTGTTTTTT.

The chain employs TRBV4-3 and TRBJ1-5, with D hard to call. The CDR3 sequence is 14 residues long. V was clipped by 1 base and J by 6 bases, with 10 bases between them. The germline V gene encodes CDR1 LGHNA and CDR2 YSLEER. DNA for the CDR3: TGCGCCAGCAGCCAAGGTTTTGGGCGTCAGCCCCAGCATTTT. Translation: CASSQGFGRQPQHF.

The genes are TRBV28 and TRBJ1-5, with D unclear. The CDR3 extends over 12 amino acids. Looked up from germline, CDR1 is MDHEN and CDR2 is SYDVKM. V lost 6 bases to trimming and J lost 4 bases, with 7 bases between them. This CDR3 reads CASSPPNQPQHF. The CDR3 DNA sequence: TGTGCCAGCAGCCCGCCTAATCAGCCCCAGCATTTT.

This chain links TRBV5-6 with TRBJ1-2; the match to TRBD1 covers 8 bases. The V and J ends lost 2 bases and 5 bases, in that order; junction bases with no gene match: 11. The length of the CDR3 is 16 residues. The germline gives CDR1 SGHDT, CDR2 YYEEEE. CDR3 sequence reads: CASSFKTGEHWYGYTF. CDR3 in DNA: TGTGCCAGCAGCTTTAAGACAGGGGAACATTGGTATGGCTACACCTTC.

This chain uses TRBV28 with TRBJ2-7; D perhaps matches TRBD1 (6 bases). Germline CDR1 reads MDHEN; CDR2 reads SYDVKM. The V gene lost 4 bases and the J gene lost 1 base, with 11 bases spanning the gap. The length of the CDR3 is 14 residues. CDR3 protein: CASSSTQGSYEQYF. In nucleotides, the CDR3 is TGTGCCAGCAGTTCTACACAGGGATCCTACGAGCAGTACTTC.